The clone carrying this TCR beta chain was observed a handful of times. The antigen remains unidentified. This sample is part of a study of response to subunit inactivated influenza vaccine. General study results and limits: Researchers suggested that each seasonal influenza vaccination recruits few new T cells.

Per germline, CDR1 MGHDK and CDR2 SYGVNS. The CDR3 totals 15 residues. After removal of 1 base from V and 2 bases from J, the junction contained 4 bases not matched to a gene. Each CDR3 protein is one row after TCRdb ran MiXCR on the RT-PCR reads. This sample has 800,000 or so distinct CDR3 sequences, with roughly 20% found just once. The chain combines TRBV25-1 with TRBJ2-5; 7 bases line up with TRBD2. The sequenced sample was PBMCs from blood, obtained about 5 days after vaccination. The sequence derives from a man aged 45-60 years who received an inactivated influenza vaccine. In DNA, the CDR3 is TGTGCCAGCAGTGAATTTGCTAGCGGACAAGAGACCCAGTACTTC. It specifies CASSEFASGQETQYF.